The 18 T cell receptor beta chains presented below share a single source sample, sequenced in a study of cytomegalovirus exposure and HLA in healthy donors. With 60 Vbeta and 13 Jbeta primers, the PCR was carried out. Only in-frame clones appear in the TCRdb table, and some are missing; sequencing was by immunoSEQ multiplex PCR. The sample contains some 150,000 clones, roughly 80% of which appear only once. The sequenced material came from PBMCs. The receptors originated from a woman aged 30 to 39 in good health and CMV-seropositive.

The chain uses TRBV5-1 and TRBJ2-2; 13 positions match TRBD2. CDR3 length: 16 amino acids. Trimming at V came to 3 bases and at J to 7 bases, leaving 6 bases not matched to a gene. In germline, CDR1 is SGHRS, CDR2 YFSETQ. The CDR3 region has the DNA TGCGCCAGCAGCTCGGGACTAGCGGGGATAAACGGGGAGCTGTTTTTT. It yields the protein CASSSGLAGINGELFF.

The chain joins TRBV29-1 to TRBJ1-2; D is undetermined. CDR3 length: 13 amino acids. From germline, CDR1 is SQVTM and CDR2 ANQGSEA. Trimming removed 4 bases from V and 8 bases from J, with 17 bases in between. Here the CDR3 reads CSVVVATARGYTF. The CDR3, as DNA: TGCAGCGTTGTGGTCGCGACTGCGCGGGGCTACACCTTC. Full variable domain (outside the CDR3, taken from reference TRBV29-1 and TRBJ1-2): SAVISQKPSRDICQRGTSLTIQCQVDSQVTMMFWYRQQPGQSLTLIATANQGSEATYESGFVIDKFPISRPNLTFSTLTVSNMSPEDSSIYLCSVVVATARGYTFGSGTRLTVV.

V and J are TRBV20-1 and TRBJ1-2, with 7 bases identical to TRBD1. The CDR3 has 11 amino acids. The trim removed 6 bases at V and 7 bases at J, leaving 5 bases unmatched. Germline assignment: CDR1 DFQATT and CDR2 SNEGSKA (reference sequence). CDR3 region: CSAVGTVGYTF. CDR3 bases: TGCAGTGCCGTGGGGACAGTTGGCTACACCTTC.

The gene calls are TRBV15 and TRBJ2-7; D perhaps matches TRBD1 (6 bases). The CDR3 is 13 amino acids. The germline CDR1 and CDR2 sequences are LNHNV and YYDKDF (reference sequence). V lost 4 bases and J 2 bases, leaving 9 bases between the germline ends. The CDR3 bases are TGTGCCACCAGCAACAGGGATACCTACGAGCAGTACTTC. Its protein is CATSNRDTYEQYF.

V usage is TRBV6-6 and J usage is TRBJ2-1; 10 bases map to TRBD1. Germline V gives CDR1 MNHNY, CDR2 SVGAGI (reference sequence). The CDR3 is 16 amino acids. The ends lost 4 bases at V and 4 bases at J; junction bases unmatched: 7. CDR3 in amino acids: CASSSGGTGVYNEQFF. The CDR3 nucleotides read TGTGCCAGCAGTTCCGGAGGGACAGGGGTATACAATGAGCAGTTCTTC.

This clone occurred once. J is TRBJ1-2 and V is TRBV7-6; D gene ambiguous. The CDR3 spans 16 residues. The germline gives CDR1 SGHVS, CDR2 FNYEAQ. Trimming removed 1 base at V and 4 bases at J, with 16 bases between. Written as DNA, the CDR3 is TGTGCCAGCAGCTTAGGAGGAGATAGCTCTCTCTATGGCTACACCTTC. As protein: CASSLGGDSSLYGYTF. The full variable domain, rest sourced from reference TRBV7-6 and TRBJ1-2, is GAGVSQSPRYKVTKRGQDVALRCDPISGHVSLYWYRQALGQGPEFLTYFNYEAQQDKSGLPNDRFSAERPEGSISTLTIQRTEQRDSAMYRCASSLGGDSSLYGYTFGSGTRLTVV.

The table lists this clone with a count of one. V gene TRBV5-4 combines with J gene TRBJ2-3; 7 bases match TRBD1. The CDR3 is 13 amino acids. With V trimmed by 4 bases and J by 5 bases, 4 bases remained unmatched. Per germline, CDR1 SGHNT and CDR2 YYREEE (reference sequence). CDR3 coding DNA: TGTGCCAGCAGCATAGACAGGGAAGATACGCAGTATTTT. Protein sequence: CASSIDREDTQYF.

The chain combines TRBV11-3 with TRBJ1-4, with 7 bases aligning to TRBD1. V gave up 4 bases and J gave up 0 bases; unmatched junction bases: 14. The CDR3 extends over 19 amino acids. Germline assignment: CDR1 SGHNT and CDR2 YENEEA. The CDR3 coding sequence is TGTGCCAGCAGCTCCCCCCGAGGGACAGCATTTGCAACTAATGAAAAACTGTTTTTT. It yields the protein CASSSPRGTAFATNEKLFF.

This chain links TRBV25-1 with TRBJ2-3, with TRBD1 as a possible D gene (5 bases). CDR1 MGHDK and CDR2 SYGVNS come from the germline V gene. The CDR3 totals 16 residues. V lost 5 bases, J lost 2 bases, and 17 bases lay in between. The CDR3 bases are TGTGCCAGCAGTCTTGGGTCAGGGTGGAACACAGATACGCAGTATTTT. It yields the protein CASSLGSGWNTDTQYF.

A word on this clone: In this CDR3 the conserved last residue, phenylalanine or tryptophan, is missing, so a read error is likely. V usage is TRBV6-5 and J usage is TRBJ1-2, with D tentatively TRBD1 (5 bases). CDR3 length equals 16 residues. The V end lost 0 bases, the J end lost 7 bases, and 18 bases lay between the germline ends. Germline V gives CDR1 MNHEY, CDR2 SVGAGI. The CDR3 DNA is TGTGCCAGCAGTTACTCGGCGGGGCAGGGAAGGACTGGCTACACCCTC. Translation: CASSYSAGQGRTGYTL.

Comment on this clone: The same CDR3 can be traced to other DNA sequences in this sample. The chain employs TRBV9 and TRBJ2-1, with TRBD2 as a possible D gene (6 bases). The germline gives CDR1 SGDLS, CDR2 YYNGEE. The germline V and J ends were trimmed by 0 bases and 5 bases, with 9 bases remaining between them. There are 14 residues in the CDR3. The CDR3 loop reads CASSVGTTNNEQFF. In DNA form, the CDR3 reads TGTGCCAGCAGCGTAGGGACTACGAACAATGAGCAGTTCTTC.

V and J are TRBV4-3 and TRBJ1-2; D uncertain. Trimming stripped 0 bases from V and 3 bases from J, with 8 bases between. The germline V gene has CDR1 LGHNA and CDR2 YSLEER. The CDR3 contains 14 residues. The CDR3 reads CASSQENRDYGYTF. DNA for the CDR3: TGCGCCAGCAGCCAAGAAAACAGAGACTATGGCTACACCTTC.

V is TRBV25-1 and J is TRBJ2-5; a weak D match, TRBD2 (7 bases). V lost 3 bases and J 5 bases, leaving 16 bases between the germline ends. CDR1 is MGHDK and CDR2 is SYGVNS in the germline V gene. This CDR3 contains 15 residues. CDR3 bases: TGTGCCAGCAGTGATTCAAGGGGGGGCCGGGAGACCCAGTACTTC. Translated, it gives CASSDSRGGRETQYF.

This rearrangement joins TRBV9 to TRBJ2-7; TRBD2 aligns across 8 bases. The CDR3 length is 15 residues. CDR1 is SGDLS, CDR2 YYNGEE, per germline. The junction had 9 bases not matched to a gene; V was cut back by 4 bases and J by 3 bases. The CDR3 loop is CASSPRGGYLYEQYF. For the CDR3, the DNA is TGTGCCAGCAGCCCTCGGGGGGGTTATCTCTACGAGCAGTACTTC.

This clone was observed a single time. The rearrangement joins TRBV5-1 to TRBJ1-3; possible D gene TRBD1, 6 bases. V was cut by 2 bases and J by 4 bases, with 13 bases left in between. The length of the CDR3 is 15 residues. Germline V gene lookup returns CDR1 SGHRS and CDR2 YFSETQ. The CDR3 loop is CASSLGDISGNTIYF. CDR3 nucleotide sequence: TGCGCCAGCAGCTTAGGGGACATATCAGGAAACACCATATATTTT.

This clone was seen a single time. The chain joins TRBV5-6 to TRBJ2-7; 7 bases are a match to TRBD1. V dropped 2 bases and J dropped 2; count of bases not matched to a gene: 7. The CDR3 loop spans 15 amino acids. The V gene's germline CDR1 is SGHDT and CDR2 YYEEEE. In DNA, the CDR3 is TGTGCCAGCAGCTTTTGGGGGACAGTAACCTACGAGCAGTACTTC. Its translation is CASSFWGTVTYEQYF.

The chain is built from TRBV9 and TRBJ2-7, with TRBD1 identical over 10 bases. The length of the CDR3 is 15 residues. Germline CDR1 reads SGDLS; CDR2 reads YYNGEE. Trimming removed 3 bases from V and 2 bases from J; junction bases left unmatched: 5. The CDR3 is CASSAGTGATYEQYF. CDR3 DNA: TGTGCCAGCAGCGCGGGGACAGGGGCCACCTACGAGCAGTACTTC.

The V call is TRBV11-3, the J call TRBJ2-1; the match to TRBD1 covers 9 bases. J was trimmed by 3 bases and V by 0 bases; bases with no gene match: 9. CDR3 length equals 18 residues. From germline, CDR1 is SGHNT and CDR2 YENEEA. The DNA for the CDR3 is TGTGCCAGCAGCTTAGAGTATCCCGGGACAGGGAACTACAATGAGCAGTTCTTC. Encoded protein: CASSLEYPGTGNYNEQFF.